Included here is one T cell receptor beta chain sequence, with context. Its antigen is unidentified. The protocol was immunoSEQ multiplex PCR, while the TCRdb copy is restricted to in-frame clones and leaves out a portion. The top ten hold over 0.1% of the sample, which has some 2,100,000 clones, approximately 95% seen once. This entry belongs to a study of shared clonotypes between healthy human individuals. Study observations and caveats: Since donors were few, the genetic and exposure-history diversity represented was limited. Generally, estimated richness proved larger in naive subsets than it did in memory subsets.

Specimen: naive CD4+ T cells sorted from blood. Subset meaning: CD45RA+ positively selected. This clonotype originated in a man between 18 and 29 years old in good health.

The DNA of the CDR3 is TGTGCCAGCAGCTCCGGGACAGGGCTAATAAACACCATATATTTT. Translated, it gives CASSSGTGLINTIYF. The V gene is TRBV9, the J gene TRBJ1-3; 9 bases map to TRBD1. The germline V gene encodes CDR1 SGDLS and CDR2 YYNGEE. Unmatched junction bases numbered 8, after V lost 4 bases and J lost 6 bases. CDR3 length: 15 residues. Based on the CDR3 plus reference TRBV9 and TRBJ1-3, the full variable domain is DSGVTQTPKHLITATGQRVTLRCSPRSGDLSVYWYQQSLDQGLQFLIQYYNGEERAKGNILERFSAQQFPDLHSELNLSSLELGDSALYFCASSSGTGLINTIYFGEGSWLTVV.